This T cell receptor (beta chain) was observed in a study of monozygotic twins with inflammatory bowel disease. Study results and caveats: Varied immunosuppressive treatments among patients may have increased repertoire variability.

Total RNA was isolated from whole blood without T cell sorting. Each of the TCR libraries took 3,000 to 3,500 ng of total RNA. TCRdb reworked the 5' RACE reads into one entry per CDR3 protein, no DNA. This table lists 400,000 or so distinct CDR3 sequences. Points on this clonotype: The antigen is not known.

The germline V gene encodes CDR1 MNHEY and CDR2 SVGAGI. This CDR3 contains 12 residues. This TCR was recovered from a human donor with ulcerative colitis or Crohn's disease, or a healthy co-twin of an affected twin (not recorded which). Sequenced sample: blood. The gene calls are TRBV6-5 and TRBJ2-7. The CDR3 loop reads CASRGFTYEQYF.